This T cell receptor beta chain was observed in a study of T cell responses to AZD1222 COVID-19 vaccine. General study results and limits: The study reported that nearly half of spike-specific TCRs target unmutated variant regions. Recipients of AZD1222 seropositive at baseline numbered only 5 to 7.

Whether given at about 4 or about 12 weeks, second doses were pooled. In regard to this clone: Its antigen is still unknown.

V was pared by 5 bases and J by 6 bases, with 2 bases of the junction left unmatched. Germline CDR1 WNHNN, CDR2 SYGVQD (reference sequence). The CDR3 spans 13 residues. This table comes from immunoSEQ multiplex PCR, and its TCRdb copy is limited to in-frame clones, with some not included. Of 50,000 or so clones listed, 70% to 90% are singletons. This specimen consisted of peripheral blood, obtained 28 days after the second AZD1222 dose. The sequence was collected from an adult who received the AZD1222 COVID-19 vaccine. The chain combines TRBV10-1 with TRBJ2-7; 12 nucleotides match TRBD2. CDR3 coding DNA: TGCGCCAGCAGTCTGACTAGCGGGAGCGAGCAGTACTTC. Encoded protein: CASSLTSGSEQYF.